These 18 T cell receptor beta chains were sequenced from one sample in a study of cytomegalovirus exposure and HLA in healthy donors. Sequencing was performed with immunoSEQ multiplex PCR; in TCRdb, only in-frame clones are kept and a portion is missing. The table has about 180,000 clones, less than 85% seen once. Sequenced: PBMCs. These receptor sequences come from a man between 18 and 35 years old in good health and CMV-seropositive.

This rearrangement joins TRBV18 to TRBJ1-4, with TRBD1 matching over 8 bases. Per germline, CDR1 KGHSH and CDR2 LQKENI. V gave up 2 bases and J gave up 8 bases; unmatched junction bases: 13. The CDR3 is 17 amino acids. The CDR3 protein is CASSPNRGRGPGEKLFF. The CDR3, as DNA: TGTGCCAGCTCACCAAATCGTGGCAGGGGGCCGGGAGAAAAACTGTTTTTT.

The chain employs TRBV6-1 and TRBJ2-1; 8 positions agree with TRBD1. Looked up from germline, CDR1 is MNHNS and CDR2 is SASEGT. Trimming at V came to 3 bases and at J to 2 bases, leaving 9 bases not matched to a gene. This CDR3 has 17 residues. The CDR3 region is CASSDQGAIIPYNEQFF. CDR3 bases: TGTGCCAGCAGTGACCAGGGGGCAATAATCCCCTACAATGAGCAGTTCTTC.

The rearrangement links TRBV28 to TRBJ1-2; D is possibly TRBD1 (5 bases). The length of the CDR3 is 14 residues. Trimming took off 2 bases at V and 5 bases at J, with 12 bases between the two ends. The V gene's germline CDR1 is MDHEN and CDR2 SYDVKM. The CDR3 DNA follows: TGTGCCAGCAGTTTACAGGGTGCCCCTTATGGCTACACCTTC. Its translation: CASSLQGAPYGYTF.

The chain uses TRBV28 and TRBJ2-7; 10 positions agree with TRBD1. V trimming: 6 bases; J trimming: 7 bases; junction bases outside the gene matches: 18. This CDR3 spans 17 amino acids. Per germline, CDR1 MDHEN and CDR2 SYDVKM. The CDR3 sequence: CASSSYRPDRGNYEQYF. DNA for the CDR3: TGTGCCAGCAGCAGTTATAGGCCGGACAGGGGGAATTATGAGCAGTACTTC.

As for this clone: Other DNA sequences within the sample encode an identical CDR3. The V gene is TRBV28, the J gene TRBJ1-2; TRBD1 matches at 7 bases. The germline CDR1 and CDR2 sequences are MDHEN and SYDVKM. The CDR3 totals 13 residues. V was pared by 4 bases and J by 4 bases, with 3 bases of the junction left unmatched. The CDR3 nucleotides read TGTGCCAGCAGTTCCCAGGGGGGCTATGGCTACACCTTC. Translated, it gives CASSSQGGYGYTF.

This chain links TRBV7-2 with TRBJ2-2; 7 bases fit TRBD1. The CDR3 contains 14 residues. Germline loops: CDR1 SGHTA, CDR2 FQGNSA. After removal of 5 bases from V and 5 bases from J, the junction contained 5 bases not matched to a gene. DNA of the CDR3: TGTGCCAGCAGCCCTCAGGGGGTAACCGGGGAGCTGTTTTTT. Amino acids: CASSPQGVTGELFF.

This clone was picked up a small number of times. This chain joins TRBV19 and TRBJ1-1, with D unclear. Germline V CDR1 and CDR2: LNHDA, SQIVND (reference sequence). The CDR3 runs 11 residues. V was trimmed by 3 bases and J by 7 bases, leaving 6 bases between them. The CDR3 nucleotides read TGTGCCAGTAGTATGCGGAGTGAAGCTTTCTTT. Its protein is CASSMRSEAFF.

The CDR3 loop is CASSLQGQGAQNEQFF. CDR3 nucleotides: TGTGCCAGCAGCTTACAAGGACAGGGGGCGCAAAATGAGCAGTTCTTC. The gene calls are TRBV7-2 and TRBJ2-1; TRBD1 matches at 11 bases. The CDR3 extends over 16 amino acids. J gave up 7 bases and V 2 bases, and 7 bases lay outside the gene matches. The germline gives CDR1 SGHTA, CDR2 FQGNSA.

CDR3 in amino acids: CASSLGGVTGGPWEQYF. CDR3 in DNA: TGTGCCAGCAGCTTAGGAGGCGTGACAGGGGGCCCCTGGGAGCAGTACTTC. The chain combines TRBV7-9 with TRBJ2-7; 10 bases line up with TRBD1. The CDR3 extends over 17 amino acids. V shed 1 base and J 7 bases; nucleotides not matched to a gene: 13. Germline V CDR1 and CDR2: SEHNR, FQNEAQ (reference sequence).

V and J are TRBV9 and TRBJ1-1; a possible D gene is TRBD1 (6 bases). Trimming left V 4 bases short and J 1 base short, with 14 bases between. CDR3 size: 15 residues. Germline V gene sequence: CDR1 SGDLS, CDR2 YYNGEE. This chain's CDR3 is CASSPGQRGNTEAFF. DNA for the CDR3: TGTGCCAGCAGCCCCGGACAGAGGGGGAACACTGAAGCTTTCTTT.

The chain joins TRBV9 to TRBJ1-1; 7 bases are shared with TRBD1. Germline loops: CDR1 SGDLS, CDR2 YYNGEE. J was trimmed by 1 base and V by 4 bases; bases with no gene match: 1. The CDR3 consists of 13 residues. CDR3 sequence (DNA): TGTGCCAGCAGCCCAGGGGGGAACACTGAAGCTTTCTTT. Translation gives CASSPGGNTEAFF.

The CDR3 bases are TGTGCCAGCAGCCAAGTGACAGGGAGGTATGATGGCTACACCTTC. This gives the protein CASSQVTGRYDGYTF. This rearrangement joins TRBV4-2 to TRBJ1-2; 7 bases match TRBD1. V lost 1 base to trimming and J lost 6 bases; unmatched junction nucleotides: 8. Germline lookup yields CDR1 LGHNA and CDR2 YNFKEQ. This CDR3 is built from 15 residues.

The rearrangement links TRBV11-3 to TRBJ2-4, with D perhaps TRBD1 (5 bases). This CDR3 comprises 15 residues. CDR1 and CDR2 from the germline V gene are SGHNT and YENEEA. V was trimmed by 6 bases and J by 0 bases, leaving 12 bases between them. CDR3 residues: CASSLGARAKNIQYF. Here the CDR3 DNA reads TGTGCCAGCAGTCTAGGGGCGAGAGCCAAAAACATTCAGTACTTC.

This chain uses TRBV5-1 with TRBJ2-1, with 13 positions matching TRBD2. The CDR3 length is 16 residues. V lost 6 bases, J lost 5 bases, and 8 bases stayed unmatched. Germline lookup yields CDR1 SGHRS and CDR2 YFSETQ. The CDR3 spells CASTTTLAGGNNEQFF. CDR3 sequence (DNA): TGCGCCAGCACTACAACACTAGCGGGAGGGAACAATGAGCAGTTCTTC. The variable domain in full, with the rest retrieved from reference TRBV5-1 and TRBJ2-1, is KAGVTQTPRYLIKTRGQQVTLSCSPISGHRSVSWYQQTPGQGLQFLFEYFSETQRNKGNFPGRFSGRQFSNSRSEMNVSTLELGDSALYLCASTTTLAGGNNEQFFGPGTRLTVL.

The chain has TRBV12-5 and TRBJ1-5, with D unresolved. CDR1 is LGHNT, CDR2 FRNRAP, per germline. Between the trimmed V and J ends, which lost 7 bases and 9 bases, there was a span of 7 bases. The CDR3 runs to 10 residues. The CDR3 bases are TGTGCTAGTGCCCCAGGGCCCCAGCATTTT. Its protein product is CASAPGPQHF. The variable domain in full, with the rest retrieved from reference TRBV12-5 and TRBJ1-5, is DARVTQTPRHKVTEMGQEVTMRCQPILGHNTVFWYRQTMMQGLELLAYFRNRAPLDDSGMPKDRFSAEMPDATLATLKIQPSEPRDSAVYFCASAPGPQHFGDGTRLSIL.

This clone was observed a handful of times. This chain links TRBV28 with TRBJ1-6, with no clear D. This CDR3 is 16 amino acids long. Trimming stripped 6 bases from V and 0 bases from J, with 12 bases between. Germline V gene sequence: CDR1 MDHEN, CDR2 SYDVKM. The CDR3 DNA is TGTGCCAGCAGCGACACAACCAGCTCCTATAATTCACCCCTCCACTTT. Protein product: CASSDTTSSYNSPLHF. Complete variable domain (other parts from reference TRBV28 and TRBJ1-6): DVKVTQSSRYLVKRTGEKVFLECVQDMDHENMFWYRQDPGLGLRLIYFSYDVKMKEKGDIPEGYSVSREKKERFSLILESASTNQTSMYLCASSDTTSSYNSPLHFGNGTRLTVT.

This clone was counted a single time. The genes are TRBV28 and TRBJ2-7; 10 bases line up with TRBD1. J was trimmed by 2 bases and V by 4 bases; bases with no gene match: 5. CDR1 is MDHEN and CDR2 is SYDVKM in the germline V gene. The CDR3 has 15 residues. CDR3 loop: CASSSPGQGPYEQYF. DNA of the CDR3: TGTGCCAGCAGTTCCCCGGGACAGGGGCCCTACGAGCAGTACTTC.

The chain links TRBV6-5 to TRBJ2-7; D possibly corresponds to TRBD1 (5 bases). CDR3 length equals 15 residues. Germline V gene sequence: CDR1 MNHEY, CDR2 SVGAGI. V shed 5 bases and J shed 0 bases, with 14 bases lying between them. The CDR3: CASSPDTASSYEQYF. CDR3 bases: TGTGCCAGCAGTCCGGACACCGCGAGCTCCTACGAGCAGTACTTC.